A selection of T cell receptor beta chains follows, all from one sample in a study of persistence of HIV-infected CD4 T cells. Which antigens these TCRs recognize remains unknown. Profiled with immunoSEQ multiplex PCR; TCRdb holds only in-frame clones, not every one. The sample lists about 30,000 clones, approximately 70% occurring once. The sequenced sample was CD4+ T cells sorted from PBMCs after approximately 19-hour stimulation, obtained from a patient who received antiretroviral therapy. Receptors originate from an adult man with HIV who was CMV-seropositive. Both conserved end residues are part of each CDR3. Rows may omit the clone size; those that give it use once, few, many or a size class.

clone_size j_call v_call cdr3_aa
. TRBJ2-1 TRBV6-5 CASTEGWHNEQFF
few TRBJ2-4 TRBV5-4 CASTGEAKNIQYF
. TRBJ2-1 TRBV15 CATSSLEGGSYNEQFF
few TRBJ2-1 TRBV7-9 CASSLGQGINNEQFF
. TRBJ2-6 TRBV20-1 CSASIGQISGANVLTF
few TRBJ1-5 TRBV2 CASKWQGDQPQHF
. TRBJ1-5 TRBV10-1 CASSESPPRGHGPTSCQPQHF
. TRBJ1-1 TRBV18 CASSPQGQPNTEAFF
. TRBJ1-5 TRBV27 CASSRLVSGQGGRGVIQPQHF
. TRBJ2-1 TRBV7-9 CASSLEGGLYNEQFF
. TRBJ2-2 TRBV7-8 CASSLTGGNTGELFF
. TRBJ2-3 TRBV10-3 CATTTGGPTDTQYF
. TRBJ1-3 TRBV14 CASSQDKGTLSGNTIYF
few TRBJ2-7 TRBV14 CASSLAGGVTYEQYF
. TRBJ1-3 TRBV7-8 CASSLERGISGNTIYF
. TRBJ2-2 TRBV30 CAWSVWTPNTGELFF
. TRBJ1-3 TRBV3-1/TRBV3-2 CASSQGSGNTIYF
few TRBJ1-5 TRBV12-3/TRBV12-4 CASSPGHPSAEDF
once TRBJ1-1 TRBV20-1 CSAPGGAEAFF
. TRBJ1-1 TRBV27 CASSLLGRSTEAFF
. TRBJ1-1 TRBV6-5 CASRDRGANTEAFF
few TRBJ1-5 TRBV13 CASSFGDRESQPQHF
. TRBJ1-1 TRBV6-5 CASMAGSGTEAFF
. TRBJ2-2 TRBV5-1 CASSLASRIPNTGELFF
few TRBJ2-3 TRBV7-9 CASSPSGGNTDTQYF
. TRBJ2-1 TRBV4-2 CASSLGSQVPYNEQFF
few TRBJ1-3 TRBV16 CASSHPGSGNTIYF
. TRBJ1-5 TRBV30 CAWSAARGQPQHF
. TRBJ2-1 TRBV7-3 CASSLTGVPGVGPYNEQFF
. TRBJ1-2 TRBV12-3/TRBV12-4 CASSLDRNYGYTF
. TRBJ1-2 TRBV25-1 CASTKTGAPRGYTF
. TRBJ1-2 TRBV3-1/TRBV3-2 CASSQDVRGNYGYTF
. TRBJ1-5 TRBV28 CASSLTVGAEQPQHF
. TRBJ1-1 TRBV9 CASSSTGFYTEAFF